The source of this TCR beta chain is a study of cytomegalovirus exposure and HLA in healthy donors. Study-wide points: Most TCRs appeared rarely, but some public TCRs recurred in many donors.

Though probably carrying unrecorded immune exposures, donors were nominally healthy at sampling. The PCR contained 60 Vbeta and 13 Jbeta primers. In the original analysis: Per a later analysis, the number of unique TCR beta chains was approximately 80 million, of which about 10 million were shared. The method was immunoSEQ multiplex PCR; TCRdb's version includes in-frame clones alone and lacks a portion of them. Clonal size and the V and J genes are those of that table, whereas D and trimming came from the DNA. The data hold tens of thousands of clones, with roughly 79% observed a single time. Germline lookup yields CDR1 MNHNS and CDR2 SASEGT. V gave up 3 bases and J gave up 1 base, with 7 bases separating them. CDR3 length equals 14 residues. On this clone: Its target is not known.

Input material: PBMCs. The V call is TRBV6-1, the J call TRBJ2-1, with D tentatively TRBD2 (5 bases). The TCR sequence derives from a man aged 18 to 29 in good health and CMV-seropositive. In DNA, the CDR3 is TGTGCCAGCAGTGAGTCGGGGTCCTACAATGAGCAGTTCTTC. As protein: CASSESGSYNEQFF.